In this sample, the clone carrying this TCR beta chain turned up many times. The data stem from a study of T-cell reconstitution after alpha-beta-depleted transplantation in children. CDR3 length: 12 residues. V lost 4 bases and J 2 bases, leaving 8 bases between the germline ends. CDR1 SQVTM and CDR2 ANQGSEA come from the germline V gene. Library preparation (for TCRbeta) was performed with unique molecular identifiers. TCRdb reprocessed the PCR reads via MiXCR and lists one record per CDR3 protein. The sample has hundreds of thousands of distinct CDR3 sequences; 8% to 10% are singletons. The input for sequencing was PBMCs from the stem cell graft donor, taken from the stem cell graft. The chain links TRBV29-1 to TRBJ1-2; no clear D gene. This TCR came from a human donor who donated a stem cell graft to a child with acute lymphoblastic leukemia. CDR3 sequence reads: CSVAGSNYGYTF. CDR3 nucleotides: TGCAGCGTTGCGGGATCCAACTATGGCTACACCTTC.